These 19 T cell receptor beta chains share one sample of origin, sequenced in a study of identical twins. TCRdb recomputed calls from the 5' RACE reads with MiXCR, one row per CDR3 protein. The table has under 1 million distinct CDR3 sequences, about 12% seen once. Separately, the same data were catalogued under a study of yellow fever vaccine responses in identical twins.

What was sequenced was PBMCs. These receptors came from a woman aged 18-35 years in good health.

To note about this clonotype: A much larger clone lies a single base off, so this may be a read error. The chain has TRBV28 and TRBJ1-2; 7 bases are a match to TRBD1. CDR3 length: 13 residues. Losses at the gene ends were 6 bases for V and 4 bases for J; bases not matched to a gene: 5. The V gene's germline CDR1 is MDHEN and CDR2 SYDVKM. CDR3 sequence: CASSRGQSYGYTF. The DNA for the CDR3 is TGTGCCAGCAGCCGGGGACAGAGCTATGGCTACACCTTC.

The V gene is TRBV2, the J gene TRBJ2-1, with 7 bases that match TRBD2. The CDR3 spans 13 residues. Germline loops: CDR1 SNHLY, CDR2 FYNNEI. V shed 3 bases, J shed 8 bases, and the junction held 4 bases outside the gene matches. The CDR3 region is CASSEGSGYEQFF. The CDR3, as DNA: TGTGCCAGCAGTGAGGGTAGCGGGTATGAGCAGTTCTTC. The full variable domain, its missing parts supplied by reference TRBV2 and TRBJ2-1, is EPEVTQTPSHQVTQMGQEVILRCVPISNHLYFYWYRQILGQKVEFLVSFYNNEISEKSEIFDDQFSVERPDGSNFTLKIRSTKLEDSAMYFCASSEGSGYEQFFGPGTRLTVL.

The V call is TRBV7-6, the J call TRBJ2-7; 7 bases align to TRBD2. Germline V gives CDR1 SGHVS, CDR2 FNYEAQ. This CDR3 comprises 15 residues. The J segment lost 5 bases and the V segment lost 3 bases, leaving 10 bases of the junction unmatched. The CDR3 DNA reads TGTGCCAGCAGCTTCGGGGGAGGGCCGGGCAACGAGCAGTACTTC. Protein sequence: CASSFGGGPGNEQYF.

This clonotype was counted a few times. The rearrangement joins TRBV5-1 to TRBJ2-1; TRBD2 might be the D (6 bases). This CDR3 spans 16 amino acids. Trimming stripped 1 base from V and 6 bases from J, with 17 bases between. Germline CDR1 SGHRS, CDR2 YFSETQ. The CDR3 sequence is CASSLNSGRRGNEQFF. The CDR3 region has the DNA TGCGCCAGCAGCTTGAATAGCGGCAGGAGGGGCAATGAGCAGTTCTTC.

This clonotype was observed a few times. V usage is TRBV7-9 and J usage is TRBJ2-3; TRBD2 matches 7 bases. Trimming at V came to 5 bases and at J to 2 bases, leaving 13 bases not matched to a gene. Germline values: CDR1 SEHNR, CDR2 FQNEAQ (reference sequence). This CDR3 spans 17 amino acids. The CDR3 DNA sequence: TGTGCCAGCAGCCCATACGGGGGGTTCACCATCACAGATACGCAGTATTTT. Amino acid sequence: CASSPYGGFTITDTQYF.

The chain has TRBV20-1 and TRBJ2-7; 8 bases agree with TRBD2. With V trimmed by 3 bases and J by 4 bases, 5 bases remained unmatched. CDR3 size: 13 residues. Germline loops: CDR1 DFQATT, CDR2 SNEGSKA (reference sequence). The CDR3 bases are TGCAGTGCTAGCGAAGCGGGAGAATACGAGCAGTACTTC. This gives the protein CSASEAGEYEQYF.

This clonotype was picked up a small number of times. The DNA for the CDR3 is TGTGCCAGCAGCCCCTGGACACTGGTCCACACTGAAGCTTTCTTT. Encoded protein: CASSPWTLVHTEAFF. The chain recombines TRBV7-9 with TRBJ1-1, with D possibly being TRBD1 (5 bases). The CDR3 length is 15 residues. Per germline, CDR1 SEHNR and CDR2 FQNEAQ (reference sequence). Trimming left V 5 bases short and J 3 bases short, with 16 bases between.

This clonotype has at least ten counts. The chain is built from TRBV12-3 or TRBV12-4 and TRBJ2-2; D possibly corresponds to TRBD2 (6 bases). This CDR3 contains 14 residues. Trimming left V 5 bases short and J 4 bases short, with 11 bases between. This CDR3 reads CASSIPGGTGELFF. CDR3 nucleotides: TGTGCCAGCAGTATACCCGGGGGCACCGGGGAGCTGTTTTTT.

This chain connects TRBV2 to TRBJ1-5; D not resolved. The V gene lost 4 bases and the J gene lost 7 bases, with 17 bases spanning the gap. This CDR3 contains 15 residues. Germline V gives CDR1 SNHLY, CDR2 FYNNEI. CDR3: CASSVQASSLQPQHF. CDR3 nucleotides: TGTGCCAGCAGTGTTCAGGCCTCCTCGTTGCAGCCCCAGCATTTT.

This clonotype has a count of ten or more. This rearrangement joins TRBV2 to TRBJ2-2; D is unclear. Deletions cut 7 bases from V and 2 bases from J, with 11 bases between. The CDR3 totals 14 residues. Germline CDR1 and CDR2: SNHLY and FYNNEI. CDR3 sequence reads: CASKGWANTGELFF. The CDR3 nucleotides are TGTGCCAGCAAGGGTTGGGCAAACACCGGGGAGCTGTTTTTT.

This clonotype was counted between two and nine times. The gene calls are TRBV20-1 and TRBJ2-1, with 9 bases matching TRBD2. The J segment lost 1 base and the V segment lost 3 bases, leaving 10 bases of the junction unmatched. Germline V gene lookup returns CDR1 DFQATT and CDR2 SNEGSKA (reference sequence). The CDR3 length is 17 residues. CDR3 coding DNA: TGCAGTGCTAGTGGGTTGGCTAGCGGGACTTCCTACAATGAGCAGTTCTTC. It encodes CSASGLASGTSYNEQFF.

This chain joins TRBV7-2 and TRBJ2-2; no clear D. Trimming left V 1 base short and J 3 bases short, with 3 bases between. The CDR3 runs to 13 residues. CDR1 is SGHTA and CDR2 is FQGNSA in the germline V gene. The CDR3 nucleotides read TGTGCCAGCAGCTTAGTGCACACCGGGGAGCTGTTTTTT. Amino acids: CASSLVHTGELFF. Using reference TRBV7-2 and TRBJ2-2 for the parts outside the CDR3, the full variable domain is GAGVSQSPSNKVTEKGKDVELRCDPISGHTALYWYRQSLGQGLEFLIYFQGNSAPDKSGLPSDRFSAERTGGSVSTLTIQRTQQEDSAVYLCASSLVHTGELFFGEGSRLTVL.

The CDR3 protein is CSLSRTGPNPSTEAFF. CDR3 sequence (DNA): TGCAGCCTTTCCCGGACAGGCCCTAACCCGAGCACTGAAGCTTTCTTT. This rearrangement joins TRBV29-1 to TRBJ1-1, with 7 bases matching TRBD1. The germline V gene has CDR1 SQVTM and CDR2 ANQGSEA. V was pared by 8 bases and J by 4 bases, with 19 bases of the junction left unmatched. The CDR3 has 16 residues. The full variable domain, rest sourced from reference TRBV29-1 and TRBJ1-1, is SAVISQKPSRDICQRGTSLTIQCQVDSQVTMMFWYRQQPGQSLTLIATANQGSEATYESGFVIDKFPISRPNLTFSTLTVSNMSPEDSSIYLCSLSRTGPNPSTEAFFGQGTRLTVV.

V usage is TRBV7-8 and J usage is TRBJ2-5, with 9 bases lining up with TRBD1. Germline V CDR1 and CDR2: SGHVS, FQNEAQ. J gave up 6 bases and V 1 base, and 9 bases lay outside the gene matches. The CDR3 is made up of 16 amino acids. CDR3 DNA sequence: TGTGCCAGCAGCTTAGGGGGGACAGGGATGAGGAAGACCCAGTACTTC. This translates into CASSLGGTGMRKTQYF.

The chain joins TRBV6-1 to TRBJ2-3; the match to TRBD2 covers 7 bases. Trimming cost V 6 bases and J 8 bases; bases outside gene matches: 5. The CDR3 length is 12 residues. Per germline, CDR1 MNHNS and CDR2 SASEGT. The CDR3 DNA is TGTGCCAGCAGACTCAGCGGGGCTACGCAGTATTTT. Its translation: CASRLSGATQYF.

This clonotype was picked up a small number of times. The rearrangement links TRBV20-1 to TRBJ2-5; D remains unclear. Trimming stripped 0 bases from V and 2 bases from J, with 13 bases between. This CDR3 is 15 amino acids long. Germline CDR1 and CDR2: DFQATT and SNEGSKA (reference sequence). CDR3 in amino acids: CSARDPGRLQETQYF. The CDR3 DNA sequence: TGCAGTGCTAGAGATCCCGGACGCCTTCAAGAGACCCAGTACTTC.

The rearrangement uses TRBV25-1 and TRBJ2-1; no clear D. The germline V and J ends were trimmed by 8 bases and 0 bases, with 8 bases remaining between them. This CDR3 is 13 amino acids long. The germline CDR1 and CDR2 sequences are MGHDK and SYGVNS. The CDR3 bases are TGTGCCAGCCGAGGATACTCCTACAATGAGCAGTTCTTC. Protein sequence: CASRGYSYNEQFF.

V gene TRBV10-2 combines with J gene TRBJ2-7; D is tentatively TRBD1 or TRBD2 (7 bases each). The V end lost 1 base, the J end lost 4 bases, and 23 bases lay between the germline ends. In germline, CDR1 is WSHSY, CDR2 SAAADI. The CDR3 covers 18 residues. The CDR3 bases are TGCGCCAGCAGTGAGTGGGGAGGGACAGCCTCATCATGGTACGAGCAGTACGTC. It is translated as CASSEWGGTASSWYEQYV.

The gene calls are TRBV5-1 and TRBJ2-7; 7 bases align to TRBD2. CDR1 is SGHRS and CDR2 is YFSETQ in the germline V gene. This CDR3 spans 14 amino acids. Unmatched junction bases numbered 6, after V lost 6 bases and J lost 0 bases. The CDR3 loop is CASKVGGSSYEQYF. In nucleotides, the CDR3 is TGCGCCAGCAAGGTGGGGGGGAGCTCCTACGAGCAGTACTTC.